This TCR beta chain emerged from a study of metastatic and nonmetastatic thyroid tumors. Study as a whole: Malignant thyroid and benign thyroid patients provided blood and tumor or nodule tissue whose repertoires were compared.

This clone was found many times. What it binds is unknown. Findings of the study overall: The reported finding was significantly higher TCR beta diversity in malignant thyroid tumors relative to benign nodules, in blood and tumor.

Under the authors' procedure: For papillary thyroid cancer, a distant-metastasis classifier was constructed from CDR3 differences observed across clinicopathological groups. TCRdb recomputed clones from the PCR reads via MiXCR. The V and J calls reflect TCRdb's pipeline rather than the authors' work. The data show fewer than 35,000 clones, with 21% seen just once and around 3% held by the top ten. Patients were all untreated before their thyroid surgery. J was trimmed by 7 bases and V by 3 bases; bases with no gene match: 5. The CDR3 is 14 residues long. The germline gives CDR1 SGHNT, CDR2 YYREEE (reference sequence).

What was sequenced was tumor tissue. The chain has TRBV5-4 and TRBJ1-4; the match to TRBD1 covers 8 bases. The sequence was obtained from a male donor with papillary thyroid cancer or a benign thyroid nodule (not recorded which). Some clones in this sample may be carry-over from other donors' samples. The DNA for the CDR3 is TGTGCCAGCAGCTACGGACAGGGTAGTGAAAAACTGTTTTTT. Encoded protein: CASSYGQGSEKLFF.